These 7 T cell receptor beta chains came from one sample sequenced in a study of T cell clonotyping in hematopoietic cell transplantation. Using immunoSEQ multiplex PCR, the repertoire was profiled, and TCRdb retains in-frame clones only, with some absent. The table lists more than 65,000 clones, 94% of them singletons. Specimen: peripheral blood mononuclear cells. The source of these receptors is a man between 45 and 60 years old in good health. Some clones in this sample may be carry-over from other donors' samples.

V is TRBV6-6 and J is TRBJ1-1, with D tentatively TRBD1 (6 bases). V lost 5 bases, J lost 1 base, and 11 bases lay in between. The CDR3 contains 14 residues. The germline CDR1 and CDR2 sequences are MNHNY and SVGAGI (reference sequence). For the CDR3, the DNA is TGTGCCAGCAGTCCCACAGGGCCGAACACTGAAGCTTTCTTT. It translates to CASSPTGPNTEAFF.

CDR3 bases: TGCGCCAGCAGCCAAGATCAGGAAAAACTGTTTTTT. As protein: CASSQDQEKLFF. V and J are TRBV4-3 and TRBJ1-4; D unresolved. CDR1 and CDR2 from the germline V gene are LGHNA and YSLEER. CDR3 length: 12 residues. Trimming took off 0 bases at V and 8 bases at J, with 4 bases between the two ends.

The CDR3 is CASSPPSTGGTEAFF. CDR3 nucleotide sequence: TGTGCCAGCTCACCACCTAGCACAGGGGGCACTGAAGCTTTCTTT. This sequence joins TRBV18 and TRBJ1-1; 8 bases map to TRBD1. The CDR3 runs to 15 residues. In germline, CDR1 is KGHSH, CDR2 LQKENI. J was trimmed by 4 bases and V by 0 bases; bases with no gene match: 4.

This clone came up once. The V gene is TRBV28, the J gene TRBJ1-1; no firm D call. Germline CDR1 MDHEN, CDR2 SYDVKM. With 5 bases removed from V and 1 base from J, the gap between germline ends came to 17 bases. The CDR3 has 16 amino acids. The CDR3 DNA reads as TGTGCCAGCAGTACCAGGTATACCTCCAGGAACACTGAAGCTTTCTTT. It translates to CASSTRYTSRNTEAFF.

This clone has a single count. J is TRBJ2-5 and V is TRBV4-3; D possibly corresponds to TRBD2 (5 bases). Germline V gene lookup returns CDR1 LGHNA and CDR2 YSLEER. CDR3 length: 17 residues. V dropped 0 bases and J dropped 6 bases, with 20 bases sitting between them. CDR3 loop: CASSQDRAIGGEQTQYF. The CDR3 DNA reads as TGCGCCAGCAGCCAAGATCGGGCAATCGGAGGTGAACAGACCCAGTACTTC.

V gene TRBV28 combines with J gene TRBJ1-1, with TRBD1 identical over 7 bases. Germline assignment: CDR1 MDHEN and CDR2 SYDVKM. Unmatched junction bases numbered 0, after V lost 2 bases and J lost 0 bases. CDR3 length equals 14 residues. The CDR3 region is CASSLTGVNTEAFF. The CDR3 DNA reads as TGTGCCAGCAGTTTAACAGGGGTGAACACTGAAGCTTTCTTT.

The gene calls are TRBV9 and TRBJ1-2; TRBD1 is a possible D gene (5 bases). Trimming shortened V by 4 bases and J by 0 bases, and 16 bases separated the two germline ends. There are 16 residues in the CDR3. The germline V gene encodes CDR1 SGDLS and CDR2 YYNGEE. The CDR3 is CASSIFDRPSNYGYTF. In nucleotides, the CDR3 is TGTGCCAGCAGCATATTCGACAGACCTTCTAACTATGGCTACACCTTC.